These T cell receptor beta chains were read from a single sample in a study of vaccination and CD4 T cells after COVID-19. Their target antigens are unknown. TCRdb processed the PCR reads anew with MiXCR; each CDR3 protein has one entry. The table records approximately 25,000 distinct CDR3 sequences, approximately 50% of them present only once. The sequenced material came from CD4+ T cells from blood, cultured in vitro. All receptors come from a human donor who had recovered from COVID-19. Both conserved end residues are part of each CDR3. Each record gives: D gene, V gene, CDR3 length, J gene, CDR3 protein, CDR3 DNA. A D gene is named only where the DNA matches it firmly.

TRBD2,TRBV7-9,17,TRBJ2-7,CASSLPRPTSGPYEQYF,TGTGCCAGCAGCTTACCGAGACCGACTAGCGGTCCCTACGAGCAGTACTTC
-,TRBV20-1,13,TRBJ2-7,CSARRRVTYEQYF,TGCAGTGCTAGACGGCGGGTTACCTACGAGCAGTACTTC
-,TRBV20-1,17,TRBJ1-4,CSARDRADNPTNEKLFF,TGCAGTGCTAGAGATAGGGCCGACAACCCAACTAATGAAAAACTGTTTTTT
-,TRBV30,13,TRBJ2-7,CAWSVTSSYEQYF,TGTGCCTGGAGTGTAACTAGTTCCTACGAGCAGTACTTC
TRBD1,TRBV29-1,17,TRBJ2-6,CSVEANRGLAGANVLTF,TGCAGCGTTGAAGCTAACAGGGGCTTAGCTGGGGCCAACGTCCTGACTTTC
-,TRBV11-2,17,TRBJ2-3,CASSLGRSQGSTDTQYF,TGTGCCAGCAGCTTAGGCCGGAGTCAAGGGAGCACAGATACGCAGTATTTT
-,TRBV20-1,10,TRBJ2-7,CSARGRIEYF,TGCAGTGCCCGCGGCAGGATTGAGTACTTC
-,TRBV7-9,14,TRBJ2-3,CASSPRTVKDTQYF,TGTGCCAGCAGCCCAAGGACTGTCAAAGATACGCAGTATTTT
TRBD1,TRBV6-2/TRBV6-3,16,TRBJ1-5,CASSFTTGGRGQPQHF,TGTGCCAGCAGTTTCACGACAGGGGGAAGAGGGCAGCCCCAGCATTTT
TRBD1,TRBV10-2,15,TRBJ1-2,CASSAIRPGGTGYTF,TGCGCCAGCAGTGCAATCCGCCCAGGGGGTACTGGCTACACCTTC
-,TRBV5-1,14,TRBJ2-5,CASSLGTAQETQYF,TGCGCCAGCAGCTTGGGGACAGCGCAAGAGACCCAGTACTTC
-,TRBV18,14,TRBJ1-2,CASSPDNSGYGYTF,TGTGCCAGCTCACCGGATAATTCAGGGTATGGCTACACCTTC
-,TRBV7-8,11,TRBJ2-5,CASSLLRTQYF,TGTGCCAGCAGCTTATTGCGGACCCAGTACTTC